This T cell receptor (beta chain) stems from a study of blood T cell repertoires in COVID-19. Overall study context: Collection of acute and convalescent COVID-19 samples took place in the United States, Italy and Spain. In each case, the material was cDNA or gDNA derived from T cells, B-cell-depleted T cells, or PBMCs.

Under the authors' procedure: From reference gene primer amplification, estimates of nucleated cell counts were derived. Clones were sequenced by immunoSEQ multiplex PCR, and TCRdb holds only the in-frame ones, with some missing. V, J and clone size are those of that table, while D and trimming were read from the DNA. This sample has some 250,000 clones, with around 83% found just once. Germline V gives CDR1 SGHRS, CDR2 YFSETQ. The CDR3 is made up of 16 amino acids. Trimming at V came to 0 bases and at J to 7 bases, leaving 8 bases not matched to a gene. The sequence was collected from a man aged 80 or over with acute or convalescent COVID-19. What was sequenced was peripheral blood. The chain carries TRBV5-1 and TRBJ1-4, with 8 bases matching TRBD1. This CDR3 is CASSLGVQGAGEKLFF. CDR3 nucleotides: TGCGCCAGCAGCTTGGGGGTTCAGGGGGCGGGTGAAAAACTGTTTTTT.